A single sample gave rise to the 29 T cell receptor beta chains below, sequenced in a study of shared clonotypes between healthy human individuals. Assay used: immunoSEQ multiplex PCR; TCRdb lists only in-frame clones, some missing. This table holds around 2.5 million clones, 93% found once. The sequenced sample was naive CD4+ T cells from PBMCs. The subset denotes: CD45RA+ positively selected. The receptors come from a man aged 18 to 35 in good health. Some clones in this sample may be carry-over from other donors' samples.

V gene TRBV7-9 combines with J gene TRBJ1-2; D uncertain. Trimming removed 5 bases from V and 3 bases from J, with 16 bases in between. The CDR3 is made up of 15 amino acids. Germline loops: CDR1 SEHNR, CDR2 FQNEAQ (reference sequence). CDR3 sequence (DNA): TGTGCCAGCAGCCCGGTTCTTGGCACTGACTATGGCTACACCTTC. This translates into CASSPVLGTDYGYTF. The full variable domain, in which reference TRBV7-9 and TRBJ1-2 provide the parts outside the CDR3, is DTGVSQNPRHKITKRGQNVTFRCDPISEHNRLYWYRQTLGQGPEFLTYFQNEAQLEKSRLLSDRFSAERPKGSFSTLEIQRTEQGDSAMYLCASSPVLGTDYGYTFGSGTRLTVV.

V usage is TRBV5-1 and J usage is TRBJ2-7; 8 nucleotides agree with TRBD1. This CDR3 comprises 13 residues. After removal of 4 bases from V and 5 bases from J, the junction contained 5 bases not matched to a gene. CDR1 is SGHRS, CDR2 YFSETQ, per germline. DNA of the CDR3: TGCGCCAGCAGCAAGGTGGGACAGGACGAGCAGTACTTC. Its translation is CASSKVGQDEQYF.

J is TRBJ1-1 and V is TRBV7-2, with D possibly TRBD1 on 5 matching bases. Germline loops: CDR1 SGHTA, CDR2 FQGNSA. The CDR3 consists of 16 residues. Trimming took off 2 bases at V and 1 base at J, with 14 bases between the two ends. Here the CDR3 reads CASSLPAGLRNTEAFF. CDR3 sequence (DNA): TGTGCCAGCAGCTTACCTGCGGGACTAAGGAACACTGAAGCTTTCTTT.

The chain is built from TRBV14 and TRBJ2-5; no clear D gene. CDR1 and CDR2 from the germline V gene are SGHDN and FVKESK. The CDR3 covers 12 residues. The germline V and J ends were trimmed by 0 bases and 7 bases, with 6 bases remaining between them. The CDR3 bases are TGTGCCAGCAGCCAAGATCATGCGACCCAGTACTTC. It specifies CASSQDHATQYF.

V is TRBV29-1 and J is TRBJ1-4, with D unresolved. The CDR3 runs 10 residues. Germline CDR1 is SQVTM and CDR2 is ANQGSEA. V shed 3 bases and J shed 7 bases, with 3 bases lying between them. This CDR3 is CSVDSEKLFF. CDR3 nucleotides: TGCAGCGTTGATAGTGAAAAACTGTTTTTT. The whole variable domain, remainder taken from reference TRBV29-1 and TRBJ1-4, is SAVISQKPSRDICQRGTSLTIQCQVDSQVTMMFWYRQQPGQSLTLIATANQGSEATYESGFVIDKFPISRPNLTFSTLTVSNMSPEDSSIYLCSVDSEKLFFGSGTQLSVL.

The genes are TRBV6-5 and TRBJ1-3, with a tentative D call TRBD1 (5 bases). Per germline, CDR1 MNHEY and CDR2 SVGAGI. CDR3 length: 14 amino acids. The V gene lost 7 bases and the J gene lost 8 bases, with 18 bases spanning the gap. CDR3: CASNGAGPYDTIYF. As DNA, the CDR3 is TGTGCCAGCAACGGGGCCGGGCCTTATGACACCATATATTTT.

The V call is TRBV5-1, the J call TRBJ1-5, with D perhaps matching TRBD1 (5 bases). Trimming removed 0 bases from V and 4 bases from J, with 11 bases in between. This CDR3 has 15 amino acids. Per the germline V gene, CDR1 is SGHRS and CDR2 is YFSETQ. The CDR3 DNA reads as TGCGCCAGCAGCTTGGAAGGGACCCCAAATCAGCCCCAGCATTTT. This translates into CASSLEGTPNQPQHF.

The rearrangement uses TRBV9 and TRBJ2-3; a weak D match, TRBD2 (5 bases). Germline CDR1 is SGDLS and CDR2 is YYNGEE. The CDR3 sequence is 16 residues long. Trimming took 3 bases from V and 0 from J, leaving 14 bases between them. CDR3 nucleotide sequence: TGTGCCAGCAGCGCGGTGGGAGCGCTAAGCACAGATACGCAGTATTTT. This gives the protein CASSAVGALSTDTQYF.

V is TRBV4-3 and J is TRBJ1-1; unclear D gene. Germline lookup yields CDR1 LGHNA and CDR2 YSLEER. Trimming left V 7 bases short and J 5 bases short, with 17 bases between. The CDR3 covers 14 residues. The CDR3: CASTLVSGETEAFF. In nucleotides, the CDR3 is TGCGCCAGCACTTTAGTTTCTGGGGAGACTGAAGCTTTCTTT.

The chain employs TRBV7-3 and TRBJ2-3; TRBD1 agrees at 7 bases. The length of the CDR3 is 15 residues. After removal of 4 bases from V and 2 bases from J, the junction contained 6 bases not matched to a gene. Germline values: CDR1 SGHTA, CDR2 FQGTGA. CDR3 nucleotides: TGTGCCAGCAGCTGGGGACAGAGATACACAGATACGCAGTATTTT. Encoded protein: CASSWGQRYTDTQYF.

The rearrangement joins TRBV14 to TRBJ2-7; TRBD2 matches at 7 bases. Germline trimming cut 3 bases from V and 7 bases from J; bases unmatched to any gene: 15. CDR3 length: 16 amino acids. The germline V gene has CDR1 SGHDN and CDR2 FVKESK. The CDR3 loop reads CASSQPGGGSFREQYF. The CDR3 bases are TGTGCCAGCAGCCAGCCCGGTGGCGGGAGTTTTAGGGAGCAGTACTTC.

The chain recombines TRBV11-2 with TRBJ1-2; D unclear. V lost 5 bases to trimming and J lost 7 bases, with 17 bases between them. CDR3 length: 14 residues. Germline CDR1 reads SGHAT; CDR2 reads FQNNGV. The CDR3 nucleotides read TGTGCCAGCAGCGCCCTCAGAGGTAATGTTGGCTACACCTTC. It specifies CASSALRGNVGYTF.

This clone was recorded only once. The chain has TRBV19 and TRBJ2-1; D is uncertain. This CDR3 contains 15 residues. Germline CDR1 LNHDA, CDR2 SQIVND (reference sequence). Trimming left V 6 bases short and J 8 bases short, with 20 bases between. The CDR3 spells CASRAMGKGWDEQFF. The CDR3 nucleotides are TGTGCCAGTAGGGCTATGGGGAAGGGCTGGGATGAGCAGTTCTTC.

The gene calls are TRBV27 and TRBJ1-5; no definite D call. Trimming left V 6 bases short and J 3 bases short, with 12 bases between. This CDR3 has 14 amino acids. Germline CDR1 and CDR2: MNHEY and SMNVEV (reference sequence). The CDR3 loop reads CASSLGPPNQPQHF. Written as DNA, the CDR3 is TGTGCCAGCAGCCTCGGACCGCCCAATCAGCCCCAGCATTTT.

The rearrangement links TRBV28 to TRBJ1-1; 9 bases agree with TRBD1. Trimming cost V 5 bases and J 8 bases; bases outside gene matches: 6. This CDR3 has 13 residues. CDR1 and CDR2 (germline): MDHEN, SYDVKM. DNA of the CDR3: TGTGCCAGCAGTCTCGGACAGGGGCGGGAAGCTTTCTTT. It codes for CASSLGQGREAFF.

This sequence joins TRBV7-9 and TRBJ1-4; D remains unclear. Trimming pared 2 bases from V and 3 bases from J, leaving 10 bases between. Germline lookup yields CDR1 SEHNR and CDR2 FQNEAQ (reference sequence). The length of the CDR3 is 15 residues. Written as DNA, the CDR3 is TGTGCCAGCAGCTTACTAGGAGGACCTAATGAAAAACTGTTTTTT. Translated: CASSLLGGPNEKLFF.

The chain couples TRBV10-3 to TRBJ2-3, with 10 nucleotides matching TRBD1. Looked up from germline, CDR1 is ENHRY and CDR2 is SYGVKD. CDR3 length: 15 residues. Trimming removed 4 bases from V and 3 bases from J; junction bases left unmatched: 4. In DNA form, the CDR3 reads TGTGCCATCAGTGTGCCGGACAGGGGGACAGATACGCAGTATTTT. This gives the protein CAISVPDRGTDTQYF.

This chain uses TRBV27 with TRBJ2-2; 10 bases align to TRBD1. Germline V gene sequence: CDR1 MNHEY, CDR2 SMNVEV (reference sequence). This CDR3 contains 16 residues. V shed 2 bases, J shed 3 bases, and the junction held 3 bases outside the gene matches. The DNA for the CDR3 is TGTGCCAGCAGTTTACGGACAGGGGGAGACACCGGGGAGCTGTTTTTT. Translated: CASSLRTGGDTGELFF.

The J gene is TRBJ1-4, the V gene TRBV28, with D maybe TRBD1 (5 bases). The V end lost 6 bases, the J end lost 4 bases, and 9 bases lay between the germline ends. Germline CDR1 is MDHEN and CDR2 is SYDVKM. This CDR3 spans 13 amino acids. The CDR3 nucleotides are TGTGCCAGCAGCACCGACAGTAATGAAAAACTGTTTTTT. Its translation: CASSTDSNEKLFF.

V gene TRBV29-1 combines with J gene TRBJ2-3, with 9 bases lining up with TRBD2. Germline lookup yields CDR1 SQVTM and CDR2 ANQGSEA. V gave up 8 bases and J gave up 5 bases; unmatched junction bases: 11. There are 14 residues in the CDR3. The CDR3 sequence: CSCQAGGRGDTQYF. The CDR3 nucleotides are TGCAGCTGCCAGGCGGGAGGGAGGGGAGATACGCAGTATTTT.

The count of this clone is one. The chain carries TRBV6-5 and TRBJ2-5, with TRBD2 identical over 7 bases. This CDR3 comprises 13 residues. V was clipped by 7 bases and J by 7 bases; unmatched bases: 9. Germline V gene sequence: CDR1 MNHEY, CDR2 SVGAGI. CDR3 protein: CASMVGGPGTQYF. In DNA form, the CDR3 reads TGTGCCAGCATGGTGGGAGGGCCTGGGACCCAGTACTTC.

The rearrangement uses TRBV2 and TRBJ2-5; TRBD1 agrees at 9 bases. This CDR3 has 14 amino acids. Germline V gene data show CDR1 as SNHLY and CDR2 as FYNNEI. The junction had 8 bases not matched to a gene; V was cut back by 7 bases and J by 5 bases. CDR3 residues: CASTPGTGSETQYF. Written as DNA, the CDR3 is TGTGCCAGCACCCCCGGGACAGGGTCGGAGACCCAGTACTTC.

The chain joins TRBV6-1 to TRBJ1-2, with unresolved D. CDR3 length: 13 amino acids. The V end lost 4 bases, the J end lost 6 bases, and 12 bases lay between the germline ends. Germline CDR1 is MNHNS and CDR2 is SASEGT. The CDR3: CASSVLGLNGYTF. The DNA for the CDR3 is TGTGCCAGCAGTGTATTGGGGTTAAATGGCTACACCTTC.

A remark on this clone: Other DNA sequences from this sample encode an identical CDR3 as well. CDR3 in amino acids: CASRGRGTEAFF. In nucleotides, the CDR3 is TGTGCCAGCAGAGGTAGAGGGACTGAAGCTTTCTTT. The rearrangement uses TRBV28 and TRBJ1-1; D is undetermined. CDR3 length equals 12 residues. Germline CDR1 and CDR2: MDHEN and SYDVKM. The V and J ends lost 6 bases and 5 bases respectively, with 10 bases between them.

V gene TRBV19 combines with J gene TRBJ2-3; a weak D match, TRBD1 (5 bases). The V gene lost 6 bases and the J gene lost 0 bases, with 13 bases spanning the gap. There are 15 residues in the CDR3. Germline CDR1 and CDR2: LNHDA and SQIVND (reference sequence). The CDR3 nucleotides read TGTGCCAGTAGACCCAGACAGACAAGCACAGATACGCAGTATTTT. It specifies CASRPRQTSTDTQYF.

The V call is TRBV5-1, the J call TRBJ1-1, with D maybe TRBD1 (6 bases). The germline V and J ends were trimmed by 4 bases and 3 bases, with 16 bases remaining between them. Per the germline V gene, CDR1 is SGHRS and CDR2 is YFSETQ. The CDR3 has 15 amino acids. The CDR3 nucleotides are TGCGCCAGCAGCCCAAGACAGGCGCGGGACACTGAAGCTTTCTTT. As protein: CASSPRQARDTEAFF.

In this sample, this clone turned up a few times. The chain is built from TRBV5-6 and TRBJ1-1; D gene unclear. The CDR3 sequence is 11 residues long. From germline, CDR1 is SGHDT and CDR2 YYEEEE. V was clipped by 0 bases and J by 6 bases, with 3 bases between them. The CDR3 here is CASSLGSEAFF. In nucleotides, the CDR3 is TGTGCCAGCAGCTTGGGTTCTGAAGCTTTCTTT.

The chain has TRBV7-9 and TRBJ1-2, with unresolved D. The CDR3 is 17 residues long. The germline V gene encodes CDR1 SEHNR and CDR2 FQNEAQ (reference sequence). Trimming removed 2 bases from V and 6 bases from J, with 22 bases in between. CDR3 region: CASSLTFFDRLAHGYTF. CDR3 nucleotide sequence: TGTGCCAGCAGCTTAACCTTCTTTGATCGACTGGCTCATGGCTACACCTTC.

The chain joins TRBV30 to TRBJ1-3; D is unresolved. The V end lost 7 bases, the J end lost 4 bases, and 20 bases lay between the germline ends. Germline CDR1 GTSNPN, CDR2 SVGIG (reference sequence). The CDR3 runs to 15 residues. The DNA for the CDR3 is TGTGCCTCCGACCTGGTCCGCAGCTCAGGAAACACCATATATTTT. Amino acid sequence: CASDLVRSSGNTIYF. Looking up the rest from reference TRBV30 and TRBJ1-3 gives the full variable domain: SQTIHQWPATLVQPVGSPLSLECTVEGTSNPNLYWYRQAAGRGLQLLFYSVGIGQISSEVPQNLSASRPQDRQFILSSKKLLLSDSGFYLCASDLVRSSGNTIYFGEGSWLTVV.